A single sample is the source of the 9 T cell receptor beta chains below, sequenced in a study of blood T cells in healthy people across ages. The authors ran a second PCR of roughly 6 to 12 cycles using a sample-barcoded 5' primer and a J-beta primer mix. TCRdb re-called the 5' RACE reads through MiXCR, storing one row per CDR3 protein. The table shows about 930,000 distinct CDR3 sequences, with about 29% occurring only once. These data are also associated with another study on T cells of mothers and their children.

Sequenced material: blood. The receptors originated from a woman in her thirties or forties in good health.

The chain has TRBV4-1 and TRBJ2-7, with D perhaps given as TRBD1 or TRBD2 (5 bases each). The CDR3 contains 16 residues. The V and J ends lost 4 bases and 4 bases respectively, with 20 bases between them. Germline assignment: CDR1 MGHRA and CDR2 YSYEKL. The CDR3 sequence: CASSRAGTDKFYEQYF. CDR3 in DNA: TGCGCCAGCAGCCGCGCCGGGACGGATAAATTTTACGAGCAGTACTTC.

As concerns this clonotype: An end of the junction differs from the germline gene, which may be a read error. CDR3 sequence reads: CASTTGLGQNIEAFF. The CDR3 nucleotides are TGCGCCAGTACCACAGGCCTGGGCCAGAACATTGAAGCTTTCTTT. The chain is built from TRBV10-2 and TRBJ1-1; TRBD1 might be the D (5 bases). In germline, CDR1 is WSHSY, CDR2 SAAADI. CDR3 length: 15 residues.

Turning to this clonotype: A much more abundant neighbour one base away suggests this may be a read error. The V gene is TRBV6-1, the J gene TRBJ2-7, with a tentative D call TRBD2 (5 bases). The germline V gene has CDR1 MNHNS and CDR2 SASEGT. The CDR3 length is 18 residues. Trimming left V 1 base short and J 0 bases short, with 19 bases between. The chain's CDR3 is CASSEDWQRGNSSYEQYF. Written as DNA, the CDR3 is TGTGCCAGCAGTGAAGACTGGCAGCGAGGGAATAGCTCCTACGAGCAGTACTTC.

V usage is TRBV5-1 and J usage is TRBJ1-1, with 9 bases that match TRBD1. This CDR3 has 14 residues. V lost 5 bases to trimming and J lost 4 bases; unmatched junction nucleotides: 6. Germline V CDR1 and CDR2: SGHRS, YFSETQ. CDR3 amino acids: CASRPGQGGTEAFF. CDR3 sequence (DNA): TGCGCCAGCAGGCCGGGACAGGGTGGCACTGAAGCTTTCTTT.

This clonotype was counted a few times. The V call is TRBV20-1, the J call TRBJ2-7, with 11 bases lining up with TRBD2. The CDR3 contains 15 residues. Germline V gives CDR1 DFQATT, CDR2 SNEGSKA (reference sequence). V shed 2 bases and J 0 bases; nucleotides not matched to a gene: 3. The CDR3 nucleotides are TGCAGTGCTAGATTTAGCGGGGGGGACTCCTACGAGCAGTACTTC. This encodes CSARFSGGDSYEQYF.

This clonotype was counted only a few times. This rearrangement joins TRBV7-2 to TRBJ2-6, with 8 positions matching TRBD1. Losses at the gene ends were 5 bases for V and 2 bases for J; bases not matched to a gene: 5. CDR1 and CDR2 (germline): SGHTA, FQGNSA. The CDR3 contains 16 residues. CDR3: CASSPQGGTGANVLTF. The CDR3 DNA sequence: TGTGCCAGCAGCCCACAGGGGGGTACTGGGGCCAACGTCCTGACTTTC. The entire variable domain, with the rest obtained from reference TRBV7-2 and TRBJ2-6, is as follows: GAGVSQSPSNKVTEKGKDVELRCDPISGHTALYWYRQSLGQGLEFLIYFQGNSAPDKSGLPSDRFSAERTGGSVSTLTIQRTQQEDSAVYLCASSPQGGTGANVLTFGAGSRLTVL.

This clonotype was seen a handful of times. A clone one base away is much larger, so this may be a read error. J is TRBJ2-1 and V is TRBV7-9, with a possible D match to TRBD2 (5 bases). Germline CDR1 SEHNR, CDR2 FQNEAQ (reference sequence). The CDR3 extends over 17 amino acids. The CDR3 DNA sequence: TGTGCCAGCAGCCCCGTCGGGTATGGGAGCTCCTACAATAAGCAGTTCTTC. This codes for CASSPVGYGSSYNKQFF.

The rearrangement uses TRBV12-3 or TRBV12-4 and TRBJ2-2; no clear D. V was shortened by 5 bases and J by 13 bases, with 8 bases between the two germline ends. The CDR3 loop spans 10 amino acids. CDR3 DNA sequence: TGTGCCAGCAGTACCAACAGGCTGTTTTTT. It is translated as CASSTNRLFF.

This chain connects TRBV5-1 to TRBJ1-4; D may be TRBD1 (6 bases). Trimming stripped 1 base from V and 0 bases from J, with 10 bases between. Germline CDR1 SGHRS, CDR2 YFSETQ. This CDR3 region has 16 residues. CDR3 sequence reads: CASSLQGRATNEKLFF. The CDR3 bases are TGCGCCAGCAGCTTGCAGGGGCGTGCAACTAATGAAAAACTGTTTTTT. Together with reference TRBV5-1 and TRBJ1-4, the CDR3 gives the full variable domain: KAGVTQTPRYLIKTRGQQVTLSCSPISGHRSVSWYQQTPGQGLQFLFEYFSETQRNKGNFPGRFSGRQFSNSRSEMNVSTLELGDSALYLCASSLQGRATNEKLFFGSGTQLSVL.